Listed here are 25 T cell receptor beta chains from one sample, sequenced in a study of blood T cell repertoires in COVID-19. The method was immunoSEQ multiplex PCR; TCRdb's version includes in-frame clones alone and lacks a portion of them. The sample carries around 220,000 clones, roughly 80% recorded once. Sequenced sample: peripheral blood. Every receptor here comes from a middle-aged woman with active or convalescent COVID-19.

The gene calls are TRBV4-1 and TRBJ2-1; tentatively, D is TRBD2 (7 bases). The ends were cut back, 0 bases at V and 12 bases at J, with 21 bases in the middle. In germline, CDR1 is MGHRA, CDR2 YSYEKL. CDR3 size: 16 residues. The CDR3 DNA reads TGCGCCAGCAGCCAAGACTACCTACGAACGGGGGGCGGGCAGTTCTTC. It encodes CASSQDYLRTGGGQFF.

The chain links TRBV30 to TRBJ1-1, with a weak D call TRBD1 (6 bases). Trimming removed 7 bases from V and 5 bases from J, with 17 bases in between. The germline CDR1 and CDR2 sequences are GTSNPN and SVGIG (reference sequence). This CDR3 is 13 amino acids long. The DNA of the CDR3 is TGTGCCTATGCGGGGGGCGCCGGTACTGAAGCTTTCTTT. Protein sequence: CAYAGGAGTEAFF.

This chain uses TRBV6-5 with TRBJ1-2, with 7 bases matching TRBD1. The CDR3 is made up of 14 amino acids. Germline loops: CDR1 MNHEY, CDR2 SVGAGI. V lost 6 bases to trimming and J lost 6 bases; unmatched junction nucleotides: 10. The CDR3 bases are TGTGCCAGCAGCCGTTCCACAGGGGCGGATGGCTACACCTTC. Protein sequence: CASSRSTGADGYTF.

V and J are TRBV4-1 and TRBJ2-3; weak D call: TRBD2 (6 bases). The V gene's germline CDR1 is MGHRA and CDR2 YSYEKL. V was shortened by 6 bases and J by 5 bases, with 18 bases between the two germline ends. This CDR3 has 15 residues. CDR3 nucleotides: TGCGCCAGCAGTCCCCCCCGGGACTCCATAGATACGCAGTATTTT. Amino acids: CASSPPRDSIDTQYF.

The chain joins TRBV2 to TRBJ2-6; the match to TRBD1 covers 9 bases. From germline, CDR1 is SNHLY and CDR2 FYNNEI. The trim removed 6 bases at V and 1 base at J, leaving 7 bases unmatched. The CDR3 sequence is 17 residues long. The CDR3 here is CASRVPDRGSGANVLTF. CDR3 DNA sequence: TGTGCCAGCAGGGTGCCGGACAGGGGTTCTGGGGCCAACGTCCTGACTTTC.

This clone has a handful of counts. The rearrangement links TRBV18 to TRBJ2-1; 7 positions agree with TRBD2. Trimming cost V 0 bases and J 8 bases; bases outside gene matches: 4. CDR3 length: 14 amino acids. The germline CDR1 and CDR2 sequences are KGHSH and LQKENI. The CDR3 bases are TGTGCCAGCTCACCACCGTCGGGGGGTGATGAGCAGTTCTTC. It yields the protein CASSPPSGGDEQFF.

Remarks on this clone: The junction does not match germline at one end; this may be a read error. This sequence joins TRBV7-7 and TRBJ1-4; D is perhaps TRBD1 (6 bases). The CDR3 runs to 15 residues. Germline V lookup: CDR1 SSHAT, CDR2 FNYEAQ (reference sequence). The CDR3 reads CASSLEGGANEKLFF. CDR3 DNA: TGTGCTAGCAGCCTTGAAGGGGGGGCTAATGAAAAACTGTTTTTT.

V gene TRBV7-2 combines with J gene TRBJ1-6, with 9 bases identical to TRBD1. The CDR3 extends over 16 amino acids. The trim removed 1 base at V and 3 bases at J, leaving 1 base unmatched. CDR1 and CDR2 from the germline V gene are SGHTA and FQGNSA. CDR3 sequence (DNA): TGTGCCAGCAGCTTAGGACAGGGGGTCTATAATTCACCCCTCCACTTT. Protein: CASSLGQGVYNSPLHF.

This chain joins TRBV28 and TRBJ1-6; D is possibly TRBD1 (5 bases). V was cut by 6 bases and J by 2 bases, with 11 bases left in between. Per the germline V gene, CDR1 is MDHEN and CDR2 is SYDVKM. This CDR3 is 15 amino acids long. The CDR3 coding sequence is TGTGCCAGCAGGCTCAGGGAACCCTATAATTCACCCCTCCACTTT. Residues: CASRLREPYNSPLHF.

The chain joins TRBV7-9 to TRBJ1-5, with D unclear. CDR1 and CDR2 (germline): SEHNR, FQNEAQ (reference sequence). This CDR3 is 13 amino acids long. Trimming removed 1 base at V and 6 bases at J, with 7 bases between. The CDR3 DNA reads as TGTGCCAGCAGCTTAGATGGAGCTCAGCCCCAGCATTTT. Amino acids: CASSLDGAQPQHF.

The chain carries TRBV7-3 and TRBJ1-1; D is possibly TRBD1 (5 bases). Trimming stripped 3 bases from V and 5 bases from J, with 22 bases between. From germline, CDR1 is SGHTA and CDR2 FQGTGA. This CDR3 region has 17 residues. For the CDR3, the DNA is TGTGCCAGCAGCTTGACAGCCGCTTCAGGGTTACATACTGAAGCTTTCTTT. Protein: CASSLTAASGLHTEAFF.

J is TRBJ2-1 and V is TRBV13, with D tentatively TRBD2 (7 bases). CDR3 length: 19 amino acids. Germline-derived CDR1 and CDR2 are PRHDT and FYEKMQ (reference sequence). V gave up 5 bases and J gave up 0 bases, with 23 bases separating them. The CDR3 DNA follows: TGTGCCAGCAGCGAACCAGACTGGGGGGGGCGAAGCTCCTACAATGAGCAGTTCTTC. Residues: CASSEPDWGGRSSYNEQFF.

This chain uses TRBV4-2 with TRBJ2-3, with D tentatively TRBD2 (6 bases). Trimming left V 1 base short and J 1 base short, with 9 bases between. Per germline, CDR1 LGHNA and CDR2 YNFKEQ. CDR3 size: 15 residues. In DNA form, the CDR3 reads TGTGCCAGCAGCCAAGCGGGCGGGGGCACAGATACGCAGTATTTT. Translating gives CASSQAGGGTDTQYF.

V and J are TRBV12-3 or TRBV12-4 and TRBJ1-2, with a weak D call TRBD1 (5 bases). CDR3 length: 12 residues. Between the trimmed V and J ends, which lost 6 bases and 9 bases, there was a span of 14 bases. CDR3 protein: CASSIDSLSYTF. The CDR3 coding sequence is TGTGCCAGCAGCATCGACAGTCTTAGCTACACCTTC.

The chain is built from TRBV2 and TRBJ1-2; D is undetermined. V lost 8 bases and J lost 0, with 7 bases in between. Germline CDR1 reads SNHLY; CDR2 reads FYNNEI. This CDR3 has 12 amino acids. In nucleotides, the CDR3 is TGTGCCAGCCGAGTTACTAACTATGGCTACACCTTC. Its translation is CASRVTNYGYTF.

The rearrangement joins TRBV10-3 to TRBJ2-3, with D possibly matching TRBD1 (6 bases). Between the trimmed V and J ends, which lost 6 bases and 0 bases, there was a span of 16 bases. The CDR3 has 16 amino acids. Per germline, CDR1 ENHRY and CDR2 SYGVKD. In DNA, the CDR3 is TGTGCCATCAGGCGGACAGAGCTATCTAGCACAGATACGCAGTATTTT. Amino acid sequence: CAIRRTELSSTDTQYF.

The chain is built from TRBV10-2 and TRBJ1-6; 10 bases match TRBD1. Germline V gives CDR1 WSHSY, CDR2 SAAADI. Trimming cost V 4 bases and J 9 bases; bases outside gene matches: 6. The CDR3 has 15 amino acids. Here the CDR3 reads CASSGRTGGGSPLHF. Written as DNA, the CDR3 is TGCGCCAGCAGTGGCCGGACAGGGGGAGGTTCACCCCTCCACTTT.

The J gene is TRBJ2-7, the V gene TRBV5-6; TRBD2 might be the D (5 bases). Germline-derived CDR1 and CDR2 are SGHDT and YYEEEE. This CDR3 region has 14 residues. With 3 bases removed from V and 4 bases from J, the gap between germline ends came to 14 bases. CDR3: CASSYGHPGYEQYV. CDR3 in DNA: TGTGCCAGCAGCTACGGCCACCCGGGGTACGAGCAGTACGTC.

The genes are TRBV2 and TRBJ1-4; 10 bases line up with TRBD1. CDR3 length equals 14 residues. Trimming cost V 8 bases and J 5 bases; bases outside gene matches: 5. Germline lookup yields CDR1 SNHLY and CDR2 FYNNEI. The CDR3 protein is CASEWTGGNEKLFF. CDR3 in DNA: TGTGCCAGCGAATGGACAGGGGGAAATGAAAAACTGTTTTTT.

This chain connects TRBV5-1 to TRBJ2-2; 10 bases agree with TRBD1. V was clipped by 0 bases and J by 6 bases; unmatched bases: 2. CDR3 length: 15 residues. Germline V gives CDR1 SGHRS, CDR2 YFSETQ. CDR3 sequence (DNA): TGCGCCAGCAGCTTGGGACAGGGGGCGCCCGGGGAGCTGTTTTTT. Translated: CASSLGQGAPGELFF.

The genes are TRBV9 and TRBJ1-4; 9 bases fit TRBD1. CDR3 length: 15 amino acids. The ends lost 3 bases at V and 2 bases at J; junction bases unmatched: 2. Germline CDR1 and CDR2: SGDLS and YYNGEE. DNA for the CDR3: TGTGCCAGCAGCGCCACAGGGGGCACTAATGAAAAACTGTTTTTT. Translation: CASSATGGTNEKLFF. Filled out from reference TRBV9 and TRBJ1-4, the complete variable domain reads DSGVTQTPKHLITATGQRVTLRCSPRSGDLSVYWYQQSLDQGLQFLIQYYNGEERAKGNILERFSAQQFPDLHSELNLSSLELGDSALYFCASSATGGTNEKLFFGSGTQLSVL.

The gene calls are TRBV3-1 (or the pseudogene TRBV3-2) and TRBJ1-3, with TRBD1 matching 10 bases. The length of the CDR3 is 14 residues. J gave up 8 bases and V 6 bases, and 7 bases lay outside the gene matches. Germline CDR1 and CDR2: LGHDT and YNNKEL (reference sequence). CDR3 in amino acids: CASSSPGQGYTIYF. CDR3 in DNA: TGTGCCAGCAGTTCACCGGGACAGGGGTACACCATATATTTT.

This clone has just a few counts. The chain uses TRBV5-1 and TRBJ1-2; TRBD1 matches 9 bases. With V trimmed by 2 bases and J by 7 bases, 6 bases remained unmatched. The length of the CDR3 is 14 residues. Germline loops: CDR1 SGHRS, CDR2 YFSETQ. CDR3 DNA: TGCGCCAGCAGCTTCCTACAGGGGGCCTCTGGCTACACCTTC. As protein: CASSFLQGASGYTF.

This clone was seen at least ten times. The V call is TRBV29-1, the J call TRBJ2-1; 8 nucleotides align to TRBD1. V dropped 2 bases and J dropped 3; count of bases not matched to a gene: 12. Germline lookup yields CDR1 SQVTM and CDR2 ANQGSEA. The CDR3 is 17 amino acids. In DNA form, the CDR3 reads TGCAGCGTTGAAAGGGAGAGGACAGGGTCGAACTACAATGAGCAGTTCTTC. Its translation: CSVERERTGSNYNEQFF.

This clone was recorded once. This chain joins TRBV15 and TRBJ2-2; tentatively, D is TRBD2 (5 bases). The CDR3 consists of 14 residues. Germline V gene sequence: CDR1 LNHNV, CDR2 YYDKDF (reference sequence). Trimming cost V 0 bases and J 6 bases, with 8 bases left between them. The CDR3 spells CATSRDPGSGELFF. CDR3 in DNA: TGTGCCACCAGCAGAGACCCGGGGTCCGGGGAGCTGTTTTTT.